This TCR beta chain was sequenced in a study of blood T cell repertoires in COVID-19. Across the study: COVID-19 samples, acute and convalescent, were from the United States, Italy and Spain.

Clones were sequenced by immunoSEQ multiplex PCR, and TCRdb holds only the in-frame ones, with some missing. This repertoire shows around 260,000 clones, 91% found once; its top ten account for approximately 2.5%. Germline V CDR1 and CDR2: ENHRY, SYGVKD. Trimming pared 10 bases from V and 2 bases from J, leaving 14 bases between. This CDR3 has 13 amino acids. The chain employs TRBV10-3 and TRBJ2-5; the D gene is possibly TRBD2 (6 bases). The TCR sequence derives from a person aged 18-29 years with COVID-19, enrolled during active disease. The specimen was peripheral blood. The CDR3 region has the DNA TGTGCCACCGTCGGGGAGGCACAAGAGACCCAGTACTTC. This sequence encodes CATVGEAQETQYF.